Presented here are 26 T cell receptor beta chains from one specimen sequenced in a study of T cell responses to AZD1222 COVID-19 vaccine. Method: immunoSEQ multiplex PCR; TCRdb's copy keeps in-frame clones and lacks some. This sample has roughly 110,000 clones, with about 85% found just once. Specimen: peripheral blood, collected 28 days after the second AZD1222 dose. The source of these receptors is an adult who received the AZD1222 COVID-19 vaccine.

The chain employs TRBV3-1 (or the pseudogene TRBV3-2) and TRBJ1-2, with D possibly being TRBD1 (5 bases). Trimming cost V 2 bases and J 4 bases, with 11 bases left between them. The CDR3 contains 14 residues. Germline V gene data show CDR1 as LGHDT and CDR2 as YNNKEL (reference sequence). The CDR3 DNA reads TGTGCCAGCAGCCAAACCCAGGGCGGCTATGGCTACACCTTC. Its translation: CASSQTQGGYGYTF.

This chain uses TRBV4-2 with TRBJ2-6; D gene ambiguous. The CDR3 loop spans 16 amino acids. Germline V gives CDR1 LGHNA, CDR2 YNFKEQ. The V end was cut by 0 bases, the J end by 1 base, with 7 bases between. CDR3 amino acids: CASSQDMSSGANVLTF. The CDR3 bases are TGTGCCAGCAGCCAAGATATGTCGTCTGGGGCCAACGTCCTGACTTTC.

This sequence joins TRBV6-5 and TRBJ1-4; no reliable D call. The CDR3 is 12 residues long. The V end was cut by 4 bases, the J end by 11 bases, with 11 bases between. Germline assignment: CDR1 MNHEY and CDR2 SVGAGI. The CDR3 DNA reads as TGTGCCAGCAGTTCCCCCGAAAGGAAACTGTTTTTT. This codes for CASSSPERKLFF.

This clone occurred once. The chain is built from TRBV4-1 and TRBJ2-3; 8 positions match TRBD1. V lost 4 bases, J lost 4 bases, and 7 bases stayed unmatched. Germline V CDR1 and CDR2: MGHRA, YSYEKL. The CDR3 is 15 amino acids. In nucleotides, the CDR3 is TGCGCCAGCAGCCCTGACCAGGGGGCATCAGATACGCAGTATTTT. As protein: CASSPDQGASDTQYF.

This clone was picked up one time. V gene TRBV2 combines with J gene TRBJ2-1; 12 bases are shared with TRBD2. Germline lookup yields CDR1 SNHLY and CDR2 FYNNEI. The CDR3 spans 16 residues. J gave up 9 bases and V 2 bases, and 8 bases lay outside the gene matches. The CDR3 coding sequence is TGTGCCAGCAGTGAAAGGCCTAGCGGGGGGGCTGGTGAGCAGTTCTTC. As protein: CASSERPSGGAGEQFF.

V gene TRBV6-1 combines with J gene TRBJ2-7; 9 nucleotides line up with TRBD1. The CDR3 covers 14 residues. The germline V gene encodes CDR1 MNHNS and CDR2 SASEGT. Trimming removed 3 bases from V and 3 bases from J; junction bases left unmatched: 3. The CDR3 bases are TGTGCCAGCAGTGACCGGGACAGGGACTACGAGCAGTACTTC. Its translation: CASSDRDRDYEQYF.

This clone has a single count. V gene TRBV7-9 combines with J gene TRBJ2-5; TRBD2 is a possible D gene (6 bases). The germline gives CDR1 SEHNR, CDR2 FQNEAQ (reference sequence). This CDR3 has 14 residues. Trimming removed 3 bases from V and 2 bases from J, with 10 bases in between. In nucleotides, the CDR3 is TGTGCCAGCAGCTTCCTGGCGGGGCAAGAGACCCAGTACTTC. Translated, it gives CASSFLAGQETQYF.

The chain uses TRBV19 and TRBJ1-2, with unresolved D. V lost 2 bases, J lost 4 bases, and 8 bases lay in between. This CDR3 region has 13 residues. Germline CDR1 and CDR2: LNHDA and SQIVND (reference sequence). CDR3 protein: CASSIRVTYGYTF. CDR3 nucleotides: TGTGCCAGTAGTATACGGGTTACCTATGGCTACACCTTC.

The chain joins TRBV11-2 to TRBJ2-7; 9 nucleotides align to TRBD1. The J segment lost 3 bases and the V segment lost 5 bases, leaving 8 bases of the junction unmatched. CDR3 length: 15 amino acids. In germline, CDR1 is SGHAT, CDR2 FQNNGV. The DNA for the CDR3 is TGTGCCAGCAGCCCCCGGGGACAGGGATACTACGAGCAGTACTTC. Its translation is CASSPRGQGYYEQYF.

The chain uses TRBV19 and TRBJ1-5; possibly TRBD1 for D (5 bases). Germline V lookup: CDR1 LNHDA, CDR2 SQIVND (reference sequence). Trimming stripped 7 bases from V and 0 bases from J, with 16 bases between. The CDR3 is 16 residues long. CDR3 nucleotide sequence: TGTGCCAGTACCTTATCCGGACACCTTAGCAATCAGCCCCAGCATTTT. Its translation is CASTLSGHLSNQPQHF.

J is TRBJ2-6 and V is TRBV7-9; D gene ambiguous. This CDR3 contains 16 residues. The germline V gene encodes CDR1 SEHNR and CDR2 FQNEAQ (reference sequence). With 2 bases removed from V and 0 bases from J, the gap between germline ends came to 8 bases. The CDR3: CASSLLHLSGANVLTF. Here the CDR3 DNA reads TGTGCCAGCAGCTTATTACACCTCTCTGGGGCCAACGTCCTGACTTTC.

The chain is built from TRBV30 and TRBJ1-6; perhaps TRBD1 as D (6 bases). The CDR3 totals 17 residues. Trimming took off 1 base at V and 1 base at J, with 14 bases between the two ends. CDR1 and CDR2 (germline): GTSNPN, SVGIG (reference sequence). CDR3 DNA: TGTGCCTGGAGTGCGGACAGCCTAGAATCCTATAATTCACCCCTCCACTTT. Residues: CAWSADSLESYNSPLHF. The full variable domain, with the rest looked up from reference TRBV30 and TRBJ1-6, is SQTIHQWPATLVQPVGSPLSLECTVEGTSNPNLYWYRQAAGRGLQLLFYSVGIGQISSEVPQNLSASRPQDRQFILSSKKLLLSDSGFYLCAWSADSLESYNSPLHFGNGTRLTVT.

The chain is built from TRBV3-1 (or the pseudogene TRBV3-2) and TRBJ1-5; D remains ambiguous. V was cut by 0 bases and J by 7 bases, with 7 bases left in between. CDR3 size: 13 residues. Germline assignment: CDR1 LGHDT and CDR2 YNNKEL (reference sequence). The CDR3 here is CASSQEESQPQHF. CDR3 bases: TGTGCCAGCAGCCAAGAAGAGTCCCAGCCCCAGCATTTT.

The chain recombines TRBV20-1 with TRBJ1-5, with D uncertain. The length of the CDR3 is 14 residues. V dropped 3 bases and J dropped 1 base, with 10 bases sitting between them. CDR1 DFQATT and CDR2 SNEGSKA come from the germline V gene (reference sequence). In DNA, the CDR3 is TGCAGTGCTAGTAGAGGTGGGAGCAATCAGCCCCAGCATTTT. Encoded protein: CSASRGGSNQPQHF.

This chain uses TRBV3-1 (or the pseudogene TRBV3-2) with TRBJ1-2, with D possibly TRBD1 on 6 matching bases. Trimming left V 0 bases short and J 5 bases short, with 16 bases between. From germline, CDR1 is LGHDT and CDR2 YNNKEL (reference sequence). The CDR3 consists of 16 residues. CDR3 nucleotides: TGTGCCAGCAGCCAAGACGCCACGACAGGCGGTTATGGCTACACCTTC. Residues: CASSQDATTGGYGYTF.

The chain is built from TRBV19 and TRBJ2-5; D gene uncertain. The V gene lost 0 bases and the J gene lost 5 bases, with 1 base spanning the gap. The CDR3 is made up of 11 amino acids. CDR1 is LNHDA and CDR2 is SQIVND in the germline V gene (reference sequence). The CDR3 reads CASSIEETQYF. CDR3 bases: TGTGCCAGTAGTATAGAGGAGACCCAGTACTTC.

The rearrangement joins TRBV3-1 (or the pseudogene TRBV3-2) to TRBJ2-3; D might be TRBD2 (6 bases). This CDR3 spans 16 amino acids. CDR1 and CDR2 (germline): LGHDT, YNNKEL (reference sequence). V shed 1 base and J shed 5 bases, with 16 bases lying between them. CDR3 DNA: TGTGCCAGCAGCCAAGGGACTACCATTGCAGGAGATACGCAGTATTTT. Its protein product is CASSQGTTIAGDTQYF.

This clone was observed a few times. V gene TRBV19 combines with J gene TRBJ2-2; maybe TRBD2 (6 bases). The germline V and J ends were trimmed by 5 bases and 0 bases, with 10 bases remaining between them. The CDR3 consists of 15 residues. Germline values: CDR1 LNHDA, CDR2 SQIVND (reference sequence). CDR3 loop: CASSPGSSNTGELFF. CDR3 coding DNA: TGTGCCAGTAGTCCCGGGAGTTCGAACACCGGGGAGCTGTTTTTT.

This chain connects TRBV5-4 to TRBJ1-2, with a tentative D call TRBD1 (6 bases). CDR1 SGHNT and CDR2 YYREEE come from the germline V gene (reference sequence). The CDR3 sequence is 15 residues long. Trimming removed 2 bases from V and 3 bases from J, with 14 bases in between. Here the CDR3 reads CASSFARGGHYGYTF. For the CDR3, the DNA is TGTGCCAGCAGCTTCGCAAGGGGGGGGCACTATGGCTACACCTTC. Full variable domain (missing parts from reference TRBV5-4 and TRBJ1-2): ETGVTQSPTHLIKTRGQQVTLRCSSQSGHNTVSWYQQALGQGPQFIFQYYREEENGRGNFPPRFSGLQFPNYSSELNVNALELDDSALYLCASSFARGGHYGYTFGSGTRLTVV.

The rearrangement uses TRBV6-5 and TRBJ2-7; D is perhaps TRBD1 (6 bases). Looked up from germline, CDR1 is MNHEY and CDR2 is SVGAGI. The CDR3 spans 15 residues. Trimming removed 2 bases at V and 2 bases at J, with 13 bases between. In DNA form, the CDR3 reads TGTGCCAGCAGTTACGGCAGGGGAACTACCTACGAGCAGTACTTC. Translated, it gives CASSYGRGTTYEQYF.

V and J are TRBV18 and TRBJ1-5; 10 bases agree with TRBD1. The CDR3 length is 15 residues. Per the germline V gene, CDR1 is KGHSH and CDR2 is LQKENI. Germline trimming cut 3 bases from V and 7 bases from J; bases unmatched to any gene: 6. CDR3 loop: CASSPTGTGDQPQHF. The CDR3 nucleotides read TGTGCCAGCTCACCGACCGGGACAGGGGACCAGCCCCAGCATTTT.

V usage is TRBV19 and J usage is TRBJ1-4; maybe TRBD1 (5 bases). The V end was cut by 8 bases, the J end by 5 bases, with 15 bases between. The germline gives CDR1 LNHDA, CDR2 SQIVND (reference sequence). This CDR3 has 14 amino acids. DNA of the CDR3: TGTGCCAGTGGGCAGACAGTCCGAAATGAAAAACTGTTTTTT. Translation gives CASGQTVRNEKLFF.

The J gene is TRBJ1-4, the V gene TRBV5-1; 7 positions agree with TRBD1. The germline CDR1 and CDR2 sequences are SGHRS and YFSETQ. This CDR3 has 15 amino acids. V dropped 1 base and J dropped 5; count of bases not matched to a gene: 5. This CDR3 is CASSLSQGGNEKLFF. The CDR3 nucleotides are TGCGCCAGCAGCTTGAGCCAGGGGGGGAATGAAAAACTGTTTTTT.

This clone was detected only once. In DNA form, the CDR3 reads TGTGCCAGCTCACCCGGGACCCAAGAGACCCAGTACTTC. As protein: CASSPGTQETQYF. The V and J genes are TRBV18 and TRBJ2-5; tentatively, D is TRBD1 or TRBD2 (5 bases each). Germline V gives CDR1 KGHSH, CDR2 LQKENI. The CDR3 runs to 13 residues. Trimming removed 3 bases at V and 1 base at J, with 6 bases between.

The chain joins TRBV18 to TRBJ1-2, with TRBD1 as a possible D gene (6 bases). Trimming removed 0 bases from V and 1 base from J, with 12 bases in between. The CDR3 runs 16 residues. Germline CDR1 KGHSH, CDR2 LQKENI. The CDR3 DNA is TGTGCCAGCTCACCACCGGGACACGGTCTTAACTATGGCTACACCTTC. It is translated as CASSPPGHGLNYGYTF. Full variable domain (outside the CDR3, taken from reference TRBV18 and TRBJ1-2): NAGVMQNPRHLVRRRGQEARLRCSPMKGHSHVYWYRQLPEEGLKFMVYLQKENIIDESGMPKERFSAEFPKEGPSILRIQQVVRGDSAAYFCASSPPGHGLNYGYTFGSGTRLTVV.

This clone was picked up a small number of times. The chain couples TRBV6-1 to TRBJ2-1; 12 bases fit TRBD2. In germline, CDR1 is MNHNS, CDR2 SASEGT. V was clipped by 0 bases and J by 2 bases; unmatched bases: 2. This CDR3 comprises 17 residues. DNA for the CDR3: TGTGCCAGCAGTGAAGCGGCTAGCGGGGGGGCCTACAATGAGCAGTTCTTC. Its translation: CASSEAASGGAYNEQFF.